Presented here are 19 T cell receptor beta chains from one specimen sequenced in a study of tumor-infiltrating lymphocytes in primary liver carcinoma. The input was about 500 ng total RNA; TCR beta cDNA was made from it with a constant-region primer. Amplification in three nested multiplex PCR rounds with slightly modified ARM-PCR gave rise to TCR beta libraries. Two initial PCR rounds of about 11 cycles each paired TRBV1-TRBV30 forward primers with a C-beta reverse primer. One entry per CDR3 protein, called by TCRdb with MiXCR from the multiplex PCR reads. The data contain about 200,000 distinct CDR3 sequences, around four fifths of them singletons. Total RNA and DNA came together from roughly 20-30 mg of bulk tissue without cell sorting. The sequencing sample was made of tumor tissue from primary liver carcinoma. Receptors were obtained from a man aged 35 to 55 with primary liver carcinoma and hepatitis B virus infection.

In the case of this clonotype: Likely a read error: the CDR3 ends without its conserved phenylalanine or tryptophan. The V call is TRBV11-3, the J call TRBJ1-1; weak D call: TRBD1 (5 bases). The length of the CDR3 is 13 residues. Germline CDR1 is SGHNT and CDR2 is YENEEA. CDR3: CTSSTGLSTEAFY. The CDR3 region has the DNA TGTACCAGCAGCACAGGTTTGAGCACTGAAGCTTTCTAT.

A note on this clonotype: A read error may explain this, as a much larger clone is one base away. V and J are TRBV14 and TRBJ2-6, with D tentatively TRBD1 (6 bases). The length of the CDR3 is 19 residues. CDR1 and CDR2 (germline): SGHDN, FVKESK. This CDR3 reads CACSQERPGVPPGANVLTF. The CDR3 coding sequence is TGTGCCTGCAGCCAAGAACGGCCAGGGGTTCCTCCTGGGGCCAACGTCCTGACTTTC.

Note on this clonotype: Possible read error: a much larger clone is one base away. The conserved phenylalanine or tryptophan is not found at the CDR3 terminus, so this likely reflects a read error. The CDR3 is CAAHRGLRTDTQYS. The CDR3 DNA reads TGTGCCGCACATAGGGGGTTGAGGACAGATACGCAGTATTCT. The chain couples TRBV30 to TRBJ2-3; weak D call: TRBD1 (6 bases). The germline gives CDR1 GTSNPN, CDR2 SVGIG (reference sequence). This CDR3 spans 14 amino acids. The V end lost 8 bases, the J end lost 3 bases, and 18 bases lay between the germline ends.

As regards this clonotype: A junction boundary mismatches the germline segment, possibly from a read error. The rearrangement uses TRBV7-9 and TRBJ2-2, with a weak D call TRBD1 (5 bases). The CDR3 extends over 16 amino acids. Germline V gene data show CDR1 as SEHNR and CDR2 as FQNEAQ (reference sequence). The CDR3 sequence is CANSLVLQGWAVELFF. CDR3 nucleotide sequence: TGTGCCAACAGCTTAGTTCTTCAGGGTTGGGCCGTGGAACTGTTTTTT.

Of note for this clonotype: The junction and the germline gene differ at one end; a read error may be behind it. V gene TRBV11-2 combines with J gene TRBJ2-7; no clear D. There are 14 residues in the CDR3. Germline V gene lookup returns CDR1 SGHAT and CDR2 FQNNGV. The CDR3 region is CASGSNRNSHEQYF. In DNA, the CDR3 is TGTGCCAGCGGCTCTAACCGGAACTCCCACGAGCAGTACTTC.

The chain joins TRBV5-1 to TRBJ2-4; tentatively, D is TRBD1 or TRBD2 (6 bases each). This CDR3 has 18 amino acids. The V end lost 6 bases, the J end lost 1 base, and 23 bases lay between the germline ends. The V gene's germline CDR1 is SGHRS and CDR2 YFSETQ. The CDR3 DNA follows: TGCGCCAGCAACCGAACTAACCTCGGGGGCGAGGCCAAAAACATTCAGTACTTC. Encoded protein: CASNRTNLGGEAKNIQYF.

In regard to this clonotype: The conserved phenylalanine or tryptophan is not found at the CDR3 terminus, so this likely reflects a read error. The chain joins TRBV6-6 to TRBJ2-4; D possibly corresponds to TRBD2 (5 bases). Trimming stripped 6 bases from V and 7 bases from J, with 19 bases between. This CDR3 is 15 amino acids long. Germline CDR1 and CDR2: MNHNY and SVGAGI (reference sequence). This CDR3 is CASRPGEGARNIQYL. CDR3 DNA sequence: TGTGCCAGCAGGCCAGGAGAGGGTGCTAGGAACATTCAGTACTTA.

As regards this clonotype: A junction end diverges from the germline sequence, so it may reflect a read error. The CDR3: CAWSSYGLNTVAFF. The CDR3 nucleotides read TGTGCCTGGAGTTCCTACGGGTTGAACACTGTAGCTTTCTTT. This rearrangement joins TRBV30 to TRBJ1-1; D unclear. CDR3 length: 14 residues. Germline loops: CDR1 GTSNPN, CDR2 SVGIG (reference sequence).

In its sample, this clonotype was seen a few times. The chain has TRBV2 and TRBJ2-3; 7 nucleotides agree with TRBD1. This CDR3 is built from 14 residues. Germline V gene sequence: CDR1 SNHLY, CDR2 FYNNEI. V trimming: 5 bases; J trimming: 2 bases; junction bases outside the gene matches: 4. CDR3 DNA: TGTGCCAGCAGTAAGACAGGGTTCACAGATACGCAGTATTTT. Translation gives CASSKTGFTDTQYF.

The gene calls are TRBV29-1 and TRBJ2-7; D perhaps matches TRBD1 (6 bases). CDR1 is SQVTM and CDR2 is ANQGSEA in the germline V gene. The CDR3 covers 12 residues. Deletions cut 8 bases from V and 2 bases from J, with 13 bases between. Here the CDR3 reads CSNQTGTYEQYF. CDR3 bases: TGCAGCAATCAGACAGGTACCTACGAGCAGTACTTC.

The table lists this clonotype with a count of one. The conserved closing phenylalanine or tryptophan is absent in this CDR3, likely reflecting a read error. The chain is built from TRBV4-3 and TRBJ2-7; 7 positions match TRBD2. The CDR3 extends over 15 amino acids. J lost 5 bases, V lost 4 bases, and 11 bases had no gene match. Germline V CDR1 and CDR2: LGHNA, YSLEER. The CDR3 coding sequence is TGCGCCAGCAGCCCGGATAGGAGGGCGGGAGACGAGCAGTACCTC. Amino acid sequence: CASSPDRRAGDEQYL.

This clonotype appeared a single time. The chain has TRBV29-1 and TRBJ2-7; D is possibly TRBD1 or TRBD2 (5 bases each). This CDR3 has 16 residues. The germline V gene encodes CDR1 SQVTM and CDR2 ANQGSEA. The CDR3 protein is CTAMTCGTGAPYEQYF. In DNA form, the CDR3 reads TGCACCGCCATGACATGTGGGACCGGTGCTCCCTACGAGCAGTACTTC.

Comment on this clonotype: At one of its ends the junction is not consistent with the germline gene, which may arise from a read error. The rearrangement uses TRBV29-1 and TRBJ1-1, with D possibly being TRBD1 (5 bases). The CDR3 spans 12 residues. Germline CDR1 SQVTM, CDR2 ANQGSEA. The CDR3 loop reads CSVRWGVTEVFF. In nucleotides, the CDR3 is TGCAGTGTTCGATGGGGCGTGACTGAAGTTTTCTTT.

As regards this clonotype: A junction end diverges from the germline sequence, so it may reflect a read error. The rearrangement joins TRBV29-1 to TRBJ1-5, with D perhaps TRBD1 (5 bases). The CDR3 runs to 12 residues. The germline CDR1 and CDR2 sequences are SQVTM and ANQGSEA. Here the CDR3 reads CRVGGGNQHQHF. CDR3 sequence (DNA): TGCAGGGTTGGGGGAGGCAATCAGCACCAGCATTTT.

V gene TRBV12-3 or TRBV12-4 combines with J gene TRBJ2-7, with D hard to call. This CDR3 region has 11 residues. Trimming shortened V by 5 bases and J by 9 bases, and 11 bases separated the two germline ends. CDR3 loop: CASSQYLGQYF. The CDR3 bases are TGTGCCAGCAGTCAGTATCTGGGGCAGTACTTC.

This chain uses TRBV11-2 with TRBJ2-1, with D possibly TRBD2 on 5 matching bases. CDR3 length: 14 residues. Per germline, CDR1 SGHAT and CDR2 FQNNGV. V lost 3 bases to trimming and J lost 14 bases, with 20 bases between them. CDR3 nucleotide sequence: TGTGCCAGCAGCTTGTCGGGATTCGACAAAGAGGAGTTCTTC. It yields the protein CASSLSGFDKEEFF.

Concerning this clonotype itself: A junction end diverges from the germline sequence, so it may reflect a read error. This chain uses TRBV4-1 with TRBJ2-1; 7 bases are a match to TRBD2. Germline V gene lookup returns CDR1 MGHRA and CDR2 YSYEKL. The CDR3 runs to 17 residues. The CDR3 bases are TGCACCAGCAGCCCGAGGGCGGGAGTGATTTCCAACAATGAGCAGTTCTTC. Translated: CTSSPRAGVISNNEQFF.

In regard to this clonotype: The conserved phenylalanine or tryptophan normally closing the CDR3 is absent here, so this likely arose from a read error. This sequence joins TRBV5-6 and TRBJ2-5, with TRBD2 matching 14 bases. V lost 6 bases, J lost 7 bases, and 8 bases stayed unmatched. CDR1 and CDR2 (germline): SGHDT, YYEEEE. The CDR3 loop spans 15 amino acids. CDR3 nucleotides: TGTGCCAGCACTCAGACTAGCGGGAGGGCCGGGACCCAGTACCTC. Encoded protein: CASTQTSGRAGTQYL.

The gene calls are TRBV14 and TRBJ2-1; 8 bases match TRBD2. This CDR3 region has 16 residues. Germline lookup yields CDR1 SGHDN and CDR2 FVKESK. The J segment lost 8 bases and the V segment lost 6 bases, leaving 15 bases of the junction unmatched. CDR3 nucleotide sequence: TGTGCCAGCAGTACCGTAGCGGGATGTGTAAACGATGAGCAGTTCTTC. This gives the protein CASSTVAGCVNDEQFF. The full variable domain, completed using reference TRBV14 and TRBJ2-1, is EAGVTQFPSHSVIEKGQTVTLRCDPISGHDNLYWYRRVMGKEIKFLLHFVKESKQDESGMPNNRFLAERTGGTYSTLKVQPAELEDSGVYFCASSTVAGCVNDEQFFGPGTRLTVL.